The entry below describes one T cell receptor (beta chain). The data belong to a study of blood T cell repertoires in COVID-19. Data came from immunoSEQ multiplex PCR; TCRdb stores just in-frame clones and leaves some out. This table has 380,000 or so clones, roughly 90% appearing once. Trimming took off 5 bases at V and 4 bases at J, with 11 bases between the two ends. Germline loops: CDR1 SEHNR, CDR2 FQNEAQ (reference sequence). CDR3 length: 13 residues. Sequencing was carried out using peripheral blood. The receptor was derived from a man aged 40-55 years with acute or convalescent COVID-19. V gene TRBV7-9 combines with J gene TRBJ1-1, with D tentatively TRBD1 (6 bases). This CDR3 reads CASSLLTGTEAFF. The CDR3 DNA sequence: TGTGCCAGCAGCCTCCTGACAGGCACTGAAGCTTTCTTT. Filled out from reference TRBV7-9 and TRBJ1-1, the complete variable domain reads DTGVSQNPRHKITKRGQNVTFRCDPISEHNRLYWYRQTLGQGPEFLTYFQNEAQLEKSRLLSDRFSAERPKGSFSTLEIQRTEQGDSAMYLCASSLLTGTEAFFGQGTRLTVV.